Listed here are 27 T cell receptor beta chains from one sample, sequenced in a study of blood T cell repertoires in COVID-19. The data were produced by immunoSEQ multiplex PCR, yet TCRdb's version contains in-frame clones alone and is incomplete. The table shows about 440,000 clones, with 87% occurring only once. The source material was PBMCs or T cells enriched from blood (not recorded which). The receptors originated from a young woman with acute COVID-19.

The CDR3 sequence is CASSPGQGSSSPLHF. The CDR3 bases are TGTGCCAGCAGTCCGGGACAGGGGTCAAGTTCACCCCTCCACTTT. The V call is TRBV28, the J call TRBJ1-6; TRBD1 matches at 10 bases. The germline V gene has CDR1 MDHEN and CDR2 SYDVKM. V shed 5 bases, J shed 9 bases, and the junction held 7 bases outside the gene matches. The CDR3 consists of 15 residues.

The V and J genes are TRBV11-2 and TRBJ2-3; D not resolved. Germline V gene data show CDR1 as SGHAT and CDR2 as FQNNGV. The V gene lost 4 bases and the J gene lost 1 base, with 3 bases spanning the gap. The CDR3 sequence is 12 residues long. The CDR3 loop is CASSSGTDTQYF. DNA of the CDR3: TGTGCCAGCAGCTCGGGCACAGATACGCAGTATTTT. The full variable domain, in which reference TRBV11-2 and TRBJ2-3 provide the parts outside the CDR3, is EAGVAQSPRYKIIEKRQSVAFWCNPISGHATLYWYQQILGQGPKLLIQFQNNGVVDDSQLPKDRFSAERLKGVDSTLKIQPAKLEDSAVYLCASSSGTDTQYFGPGTRLTVL.

DNA for the CDR3: TGTGCCACTCGGGACAGGGGCTACGAGCAGTACTTC. The encoded protein is CATRDRGYEQYF. The V and J genes are TRBV10-3 and TRBJ2-7; 10 nucleotides agree with TRBD1. The CDR3 is made up of 12 amino acids. CDR1 and CDR2 (germline): ENHRY, SYGVKD. V shed 10 bases, J shed 3 bases, and the junction held 3 bases outside the gene matches.

The chain couples TRBV7-8 to TRBJ2-2, with 11 bases identical to TRBD2. Germline values: CDR1 SGHVS, CDR2 FQNEAQ. The V and J ends lost 1 base and 8 bases, in that order; junction bases with no gene match: 0. The CDR3 totals 14 residues. The CDR3 reads CASSLGTSGGELFF. The CDR3 DNA follows: TGTGCCAGCAGCTTAGGGACTAGCGGGGGGGAGCTGTTTTTT.

The V and J genes are TRBV11-1 and TRBJ2-7, with TRBD1 identical over 7 bases. V trimming: 5 bases; J trimming: 1 base; junction bases outside the gene matches: 5. This CDR3 spans 14 amino acids. CDR1 and CDR2 from the germline V gene are SGHAT and FQDESV (reference sequence). The CDR3 loop reads CASSPDRDSYEQYF. CDR3 coding DNA: TGTGCCAGCAGCCCAGACAGGGATTCCTACGAGCAGTACTTC.

The V and J genes are TRBV30 and TRBJ2-1; TRBD2 might be the D (6 bases). V was cut by 3 bases and J by 7 bases, with 10 bases left in between. The CDR3 consists of 12 residues. From germline, CDR1 is GTSNPN and CDR2 SVGIG (reference sequence). This CDR3 reads CAWRPRENEQFF. The CDR3 DNA reads TGTGCCTGGAGGCCCCGGGAGAATGAGCAGTTCTTC. Looking up the rest from reference TRBV30 and TRBJ2-1 gives the full variable domain: SQTIHQWPATLVQPVGSPLSLECTVEGTSNPNLYWYRQAAGRGLQLLFYSVGIGQISSEVPQNLSASRPQDRQFILSSKKLLLSDSGFYLCAWRPRENEQFFGPGTRLTVL.

The chain recombines TRBV6-2 or TRBV6-3 with TRBJ2-2, with 7 bases fitting TRBD2. The CDR3 consists of 16 residues. V shed 0 bases, J shed 2 bases, and the junction held 3 bases outside the gene matches. Germline CDR1 is MNHEY and CDR2 is SVGEGT. The CDR3 region is CASSYSASGNTGELFF. The CDR3 DNA reads TGTGCCAGCAGTTACTCGGCTAGCGGAAACACCGGGGAGCTGTTTTTT.

Of note for this clone: This same CDR3 is encoded by further DNA sequences in the sample. CDR3 sequence (DNA): TGTGCCACCAGCAGAGATCTGGCTGGTTCCTACGAGCAGTACTTC. Protein sequence: CATSRDLAGSYEQYF. The chain combines TRBV15 with TRBJ2-7; D is uncertain. The CDR3 is made up of 15 amino acids. Between the trimmed V and J ends, which lost 0 bases and 1 base, there was a span of 10 bases. Germline lookup yields CDR1 LNHNV and CDR2 YYDKDF (reference sequence).

The gene calls are TRBV28 and TRBJ1-3, with D possibly matching TRBD1 (5 bases). The CDR3 is 15 residues long. Germline V lookup: CDR1 MDHEN, CDR2 SYDVKM. Trimming cost V 5 bases and J 1 base, with 12 bases left between them. CDR3 DNA sequence: TGTGCCAGCAGTCCCCCCCAGGGATCTGGAAACACCATATATTTT. This translates into CASSPPQGSGNTIYF.

The V and J genes are TRBV6-5 and TRBJ1-2; no clear D. V lost 0 bases, J lost 5 bases, and 10 bases lay in between. Germline V gives CDR1 MNHEY, CDR2 SVGAGI. This CDR3 spans 14 amino acids. As DNA, the CDR3 is TGTGCCAGCAGTTACTCGGCAGTGAAATATGGCTACACCTTC. Its translation is CASSYSAVKYGYTF.

V and J are TRBV12-3 or TRBV12-4 and TRBJ1-2; 10 bases agree with TRBD1. V trimming: 5 bases; J trimming: 8 bases; junction bases outside the gene matches: 5. This CDR3 is built from 13 residues. The CDR3 sequence is CASSTDRGVGYTF. CDR3 bases: TGTGCCAGCAGTACGGACAGGGGGGTAGGCTACACCTTC.

V usage is TRBV5-1 and J usage is TRBJ1-2; possibly TRBD1 for D (6 bases). CDR1 is SGHRS, CDR2 YFSETQ, per germline. CDR3 length: 15 residues. Trimming took off 1 base at V and 7 bases at J, with 17 bases between the two ends. The CDR3 DNA sequence: TGCGCCAGCAGCTTGTCGTTGGGGGCCCTTGGTGGCTACACCTTC. It yields the protein CASSLSLGALGGYTF.

The chain links TRBV19 to TRBJ2-1, with TRBD1 as a possible D gene (6 bases). The CDR3 runs to 15 residues. The V gene's germline CDR1 is LNHDA and CDR2 SQIVND (reference sequence). Trimming left V 4 bases short and J 7 bases short, with 17 bases between. Written as DNA, the CDR3 is TGTGCCAGTAGTAGCCTGACAGGTCTGAAAAATGAGCAGTTCTTC. Protein sequence: CASSSLTGLKNEQFF.

The V call is TRBV11-2, the J call TRBJ2-7; D perhaps matches TRBD1 (5 bases). The germline gives CDR1 SGHAT, CDR2 FQNNGV. This CDR3 spans 16 amino acids. V was cut by 2 bases and J by 6 bases, with 20 bases left in between. In nucleotides, the CDR3 is TGTGCCAGCAGCTTATGGACACCTCTCGTTGTCTGCGAGCAGTACTTC. Translation gives CASSLWTPLVVCEQYF.

As concerns this clone: The sample has other DNA sequences that encode this CDR3 too. The genes are TRBV9 and TRBJ2-5; D perhaps matches TRBD2 (6 bases). The germline V gene has CDR1 SGDLS and CDR2 YYNGEE. V was shortened by 0 bases and J by 3 bases, with 9 bases between the two germline ends. CDR3 length equals 14 residues. CDR3 sequence reads: CASSVGGGKETQYF. The CDR3 DNA sequence: TGTGCCAGCAGCGTAGGTGGGGGGAAAGAGACCCAGTACTTC. Drawing the rest from reference TRBV9 and TRBJ2-5, the complete variable domain is DSGVTQTPKHLITATGQRVTLRCSPRSGDLSVYWYQQSLDQGLQFLIQYYNGEERAKGNILERFSAQQFPDLHSELNLSSLELGDSALYFCASSVGGGKETQYFGPGTRLLVL.

V and J are TRBV2 and TRBJ1-5; tentative D call: TRBD1 (5 bases). Trimming cost V 4 bases and J 6 bases, with 13 bases left between them. The CDR3 has 14 amino acids. CDR1 and CDR2 from the germline V gene are SNHLY and FYNNEI. CDR3 DNA sequence: TGTGCCAGCAGTGTCGACAGTTCTAGTCAGCCCCAGCATTTT. It yields the protein CASSVDSSSQPQHF.

The J gene is TRBJ2-5, the V gene TRBV7-9, with TRBD2 matching 7 bases. Germline CDR1 SEHNR, CDR2 FQNEAQ (reference sequence). The CDR3 has 13 residues. The junction had 4 bases not matched to a gene; V was cut back by 5 bases and J by 4 bases. In DNA, the CDR3 is TGTGCCAGCAGCGGGGAGGGCCGAGAGACCCAGTACTTC. It translates to CASSGEGRETQYF.

This chain uses TRBV2 with TRBJ2-7, with D possibly matching TRBD1 (6 bases). V dropped 9 bases and J dropped 2 bases, with 20 bases sitting between them. Germline V lookup: CDR1 SNHLY, CDR2 FYNNEI. The length of the CDR3 is 15 residues. CDR3 loop: CASQKSQGWAYEQYF. As DNA, the CDR3 is TGTGCCAGTCAAAAGTCACAGGGTTGGGCCTACGAGCAGTACTTC.

The gene calls are TRBV11-2 and TRBJ1-3, with 7 bases that match TRBD1. Per germline, CDR1 SGHAT and CDR2 FQNNGV. CDR3 size: 16 residues. With V trimmed by 4 bases and J by 0 bases, 6 bases remained unmatched. The CDR3, as DNA: TGTGCCAGCAGCTCCCCCGGACAGGCCTCTGGAAACACCATATATTTT. Protein sequence: CASSSPGQASGNTIYF.

This sequence joins TRBV28 and TRBJ2-5, with 7 bases fitting TRBD1. The ends lost 3 bases at V and 4 bases at J; junction bases unmatched: 8. The germline CDR1 and CDR2 sequences are MDHEN and SYDVKM. There are 15 residues in the CDR3. Here the CDR3 DNA reads TGTGCCAGCAGTTTGCCGACCCCAGGGGGAGAGACCCAGTACTTC. Its translation: CASSLPTPGGETQYF.

The J gene is TRBJ2-3, the V gene TRBV3-1 (or the pseudogene TRBV3-2); maybe TRBD1 (5 bases). This CDR3 has 14 residues. V was shortened by 0 bases and J by 3 bases, with 7 bases between the two germline ends. Germline V gene sequence: CDR1 LGHDT, CDR2 YNNKEL (reference sequence). In DNA, the CDR3 is TGTGCCAGCAGCCAAGAGGCAGGGACAGATACGCAGTATTTT. Translated: CASSQEAGTDTQYF.

The chain couples TRBV11-2 to TRBJ2-1; D is uncertain. This CDR3 has 15 amino acids. The germline V gene has CDR1 SGHAT and CDR2 FQNNGV. V lost 1 base, J lost 4 bases, and 11 bases lay in between. CDR3 residues: CASSLGYDLYNEQFF. In DNA form, the CDR3 reads TGTGCCAGCAGCTTAGGATACGACTTGTACAATGAGCAGTTCTTC.

This sequence joins TRBV12-3 or TRBV12-4 and TRBJ1-1; D ambiguous. CDR3 length: 13 residues. Between the trimmed V and J ends, which lost 1 base and 11 bases, there was a span of 14 bases. The CDR3 sequence: CASSLGYSGEAFF. The CDR3 nucleotides are TGTGCCAGCAGTTTAGGGTATTCGGGAGAGGCTTTCTTT.

The rearrangement uses TRBV4-2 and TRBJ2-2; TRBD2 might be the D (5 bases). V lost 4 bases, J lost 0 bases, and 15 bases lay in between. The CDR3 is 17 residues long. The germline CDR1 and CDR2 sequences are LGHNA and YNFKEQ. DNA of the CDR3: TGTGCCAGCAGCCCTCTCCCGGACTCGACGAACACCGGGGAGCTGTTTTTT. It yields the protein CASSPLPDSTNTGELFF.

The V gene is TRBV6-5, the J gene TRBJ1-2, with 8 bases lining up with TRBD1. Per the germline V gene, CDR1 is MNHEY and CDR2 is SVGAGI. V was pared by 6 bases and J by 6 bases, with 3 bases of the junction left unmatched. The CDR3 has 12 amino acids. CDR3 sequence (DNA): TGTGCCAGCAGCGGACAGGGACATGGCTACACCTTC. This translates into CASSGQGHGYTF.

The chain links TRBV7-8 to TRBJ1-5; no firm D call. This CDR3 is built from 13 residues. CDR1 is SGHVS, CDR2 FQNEAQ, per germline. Trimming pared 1 base from V and 5 bases from J, leaving 6 bases between. This CDR3 is CASSLGGDQPQHF. CDR3 bases: TGTGCCAGCAGCTTAGGCGGGGATCAGCCCCAGCATTTT.

The chain joins TRBV4-1 to TRBJ2-1, with 9 positions matching TRBD2. The CDR3 loop spans 15 amino acids. Trimming at V came to 6 bases and at J to 5 bases, leaving 8 bases not matched to a gene. The V gene's germline CDR1 is MGHRA and CDR2 YSYEKL. The DNA for the CDR3 is TGCGCCAGCAGTCGCGGACTAGCGACGGACAATGAGCAGTTCTTC. Translating it yields CASSRGLATDNEQFF.